This passage covers 4 T cell receptor beta chains from one sample sequenced in a study of blood T cells in healthy people across ages (dated by TCRdb to between 2014 and 2016). Library preparation was by 5' RACE. Sequencer: Illumina HiSeq 2500. The second PCR ran for roughly 7 to 11 cycles and used a J-beta primer mix along with a sample-barcoded 5' primer. TCRdb redid the processing of the public reads, applying fastp at Q25 and MiXCR, and retained in-frame beta chains. For every CDR3 protein sequence, its rows merge into one entry that carries the most common genes and DNA. The sample yields 1.5 million to 2 million distinct CDR3 sequences; around 48% were counted once. Approximately 2.1% of the sample is held by the ten biggest clonotypes. Sequencing was done on a sample of blood. The receptors shown here come from a woman between 35 and 50 years old in good health.

This clonotype was detected only a few times. The chain combines TRBV29-1 with TRBJ2-1; D gene unclear. CDR3 length: 14 amino acids. Trimming removed 2 bases from V and 1 base from J, with 9 bases in between. The germline V gene has CDR1 SQVTM and CDR2 ANQGSEA. The DNA for the CDR3 is TGCAGCGTTGAAACCCCATGGTCCTACAATGAGCAGTTCTTC. This sequence encodes CSVETPWSYNEQFF.

With regard to this clonotype: No conserved phenylalanine or tryptophan ends this CDR3, so it is likely a read error. The rearrangement uses TRBV5-1 and TRBJ2-3, with TRBD2 as a possible D gene (5 bases). This CDR3 region has 16 residues. In germline, CDR1 is SGHRS, CDR2 YFSETQ. This chain's CDR3 is CVSSLGLASYTDTQYY. The CDR3 DNA sequence: TGCGTCAGCAGCCTAGGGCTAGCCTCCTACACAGATACGCAGTATTAT.

The chain uses TRBV29-1 and TRBJ2-5; TRBD1 aligns across 7 bases. The length of the CDR3 is 14 residues. Germline CDR1 SQVTM, CDR2 ANQGSEA. J was trimmed by 5 bases and V by 5 bases; bases with no gene match: 11. The CDR3 spells CSVSTGRRGETQYF. The DNA for the CDR3 is TGCAGCGTTTCGACAGGGAGACGTGGGGAGACCCAGTACTTC.

This clonotype was observed a handful of times. The rearrangement uses TRBV4-2 and TRBJ2-3, with D unclear. V lost 3 bases to trimming and J lost 6 bases, with 13 bases between them. Germline lookup yields CDR1 LGHNA and CDR2 YNFKEQ. The CDR3 runs 14 residues. CDR3 DNA: TGTGCCAGCAGCCACAGCCTACCTGGTGATACGCAGTATTTT. It is translated as CASSHSLPGDTQYF.